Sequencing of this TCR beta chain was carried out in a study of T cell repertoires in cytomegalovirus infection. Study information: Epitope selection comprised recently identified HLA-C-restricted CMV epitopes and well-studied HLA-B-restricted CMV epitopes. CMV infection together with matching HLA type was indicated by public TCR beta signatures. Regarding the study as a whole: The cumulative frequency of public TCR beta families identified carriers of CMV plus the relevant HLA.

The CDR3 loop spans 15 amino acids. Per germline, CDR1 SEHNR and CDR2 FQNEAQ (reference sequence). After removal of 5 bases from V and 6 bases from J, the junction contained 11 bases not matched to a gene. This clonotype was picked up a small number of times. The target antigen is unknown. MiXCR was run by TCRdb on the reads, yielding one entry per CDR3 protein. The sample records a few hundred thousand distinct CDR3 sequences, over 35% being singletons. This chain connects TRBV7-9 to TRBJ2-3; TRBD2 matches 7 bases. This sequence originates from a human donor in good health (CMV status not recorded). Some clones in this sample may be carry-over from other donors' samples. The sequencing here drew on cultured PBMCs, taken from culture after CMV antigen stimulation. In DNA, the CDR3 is TGTGCCAGCAGCCTACGTGCGGGAGCGGCTGATACGCAGTATTTT. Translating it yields CASSLRAGAADTQYF.